This T cell receptor beta chain was identified in a study of blood T cell repertoires in COVID-19. Study context: The United States, Italy and Spain supplied acute and convalescent COVID-19 samples.

This CDR3 region has 14 residues. V gave up 3 bases and J gave up 4 bases, with 11 bases separating them. Germline CDR1 SGDLS, CDR2 YYNGEE. Assay: immunoSEQ multiplex PCR; the TCRdb copy retains only in-frame clones and omits some. The sample comprises tens of thousands of clones, approximately 80% of which are singletons, and roughly an eighth rests with the top ten. This chain links TRBV9 with TRBJ2-1; maybe TRBD1 (6 bases). This receptor was obtained from a human donor in a cohort sampled during active COVID-19. The sequenced sample consisted of peripheral blood. CDR3 residues: CASSGYRAYNEQFF. The CDR3 bases are TGTGCCAGCAGCGGGTACAGGGCATACAATGAGCAGTTCTTC. The variable domain in full, with the rest retrieved from reference TRBV9 and TRBJ2-1, is DSGVTQTPKHLITATGQRVTLRCSPRSGDLSVYWYQQSLDQGLQFLIQYYNGEERAKGNILERFSAQQFPDLHSELNLSSLELGDSALYFCASSGYRAYNEQFFGPGTRLTVL.